This TCR beta chain was recovered during a study of cytomegalovirus exposure and HLA in healthy donors. Study-level findings and limits: The study recorded more than 150 TCR beta chains that were cytomegalovirus-associated. In vitro, three CMV-associated chains proved specific for CMV antigens.

On this clone: What it binds is unknown.

Using immunoSEQ multiplex PCR, the repertoire was profiled, and TCRdb retains in-frame clones only, with some absent. The sample records around 63,000 clones, 89% being singletons. Looked up from germline, CDR1 is MNHEY and CDR2 is SMNVEV (reference sequence). Trimming took 2 bases from V and 2 from J, leaving 7 bases between them. The CDR3 totals 13 residues. The specimen was PBMCs. The clonotype originates from a woman aged 18 to 35 in good health and CMV-seronegative. V gene TRBV27 combines with J gene TRBJ2-7, with a weak D call TRBD1 (5 bases). CDR3 nucleotide sequence: TGTGCCAGCAGTTTAGGGGCGGCCTACGAGCAGTACTTC. Amino acids: CASSLGAAYEQYF.